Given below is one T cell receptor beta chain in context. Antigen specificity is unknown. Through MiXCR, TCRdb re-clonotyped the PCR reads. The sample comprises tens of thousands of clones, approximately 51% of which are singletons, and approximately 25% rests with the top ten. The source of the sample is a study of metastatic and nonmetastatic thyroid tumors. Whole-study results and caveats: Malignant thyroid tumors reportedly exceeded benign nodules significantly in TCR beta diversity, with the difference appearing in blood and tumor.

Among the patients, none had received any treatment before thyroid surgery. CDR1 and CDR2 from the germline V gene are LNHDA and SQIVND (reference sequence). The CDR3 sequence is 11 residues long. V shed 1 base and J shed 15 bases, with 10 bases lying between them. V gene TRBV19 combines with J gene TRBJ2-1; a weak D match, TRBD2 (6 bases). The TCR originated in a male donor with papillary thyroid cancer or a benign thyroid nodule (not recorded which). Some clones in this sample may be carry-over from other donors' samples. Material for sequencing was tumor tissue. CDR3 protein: CASSIAGVAFF. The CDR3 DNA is TGTGCCAGTAGTATAGCGGGAGTCGCGTTCTTC.